A single sample is the source of the 13 T cell receptor beta chains below, sequenced in a study of blood T cell repertoires in COVID-19. Sequenced by immunoSEQ multiplex PCR; TCRdb stores in-frame clones only, minus some. The table shows approximately 210,000 clones, with 80% occurring only once. The sequencing input was PBMCs or T cells enriched from blood (not recorded which). The source of these receptors is a man aged 25-40 years with acute COVID-19.

A few counts support this clone. In DNA, the CDR3 is TGTGCCAGCTCCCTGGGGGCTTCCCGCACAGATACGCAGTATTTT. Translated, it gives CASSLGASRTDTQYF. This rearrangement joins TRBV9 to TRBJ2-3, with D tentatively TRBD1 (6 bases). The V and J ends lost 7 bases and 1 base respectively, with 16 bases between them. Germline CDR1 is SGDLS and CDR2 is YYNGEE. There are 15 residues in the CDR3.

The V call is TRBV30, the J call TRBJ2-2; TRBD1 matches 7 bases. The length of the CDR3 is 13 residues. From germline, CDR1 is GTSNPN and CDR2 SVGIG (reference sequence). Losses at the gene ends were 5 bases for V and 8 bases for J; bases not matched to a gene: 8. The CDR3 reads CAWVDRAPGELFF. The CDR3 nucleotides are TGTGCCTGGGTCGACAGGGCACCAGGGGAGCTGTTTTTT.

This rearrangement joins TRBV9 to TRBJ1-3, with 7 bases lining up with TRBD1. Germline V gene data show CDR1 as SGDLS and CDR2 as YYNGEE. The CDR3 loop spans 14 amino acids. V lost 3 bases, J lost 9 bases, and 9 bases stayed unmatched. The CDR3 DNA reads as TGTGCCAGCAGCGCCACAGGGGCCGGCGTCACCATATATTTT. Translating it yields CASSATGAGVTIYF.

The rearrangement links TRBV28 to TRBJ2-7; 10 bases align to TRBD2. After removal of 3 bases from V and 4 bases from J, the junction contained 6 bases not matched to a gene. Germline-derived CDR1 and CDR2 are MDHEN and SYDVKM. The CDR3 loop spans 15 amino acids. The CDR3 region has the DNA TGTGCCAGCAGTTTGACAGGACTAGCGGAGTACGAGCAGTACTTC. Translation gives CASSLTGLAEYEQYF.

The chain couples TRBV6-1 to TRBJ1-2; D not resolved. Trimming took off 3 bases at V and 0 bases at J, with 5 bases between the two ends. CDR3 size: 13 residues. Germline V lookup: CDR1 MNHNS, CDR2 SASEGT. CDR3 region: CASSDTPNYGYTF. DNA of the CDR3: TGTGCCAGCAGTGATACTCCTAACTATGGCTACACCTTC.

The V gene is TRBV5-5, the J gene TRBJ2-7; a possible D gene is TRBD2 (5 bases). This CDR3 contains 14 residues. Germline lookup yields CDR1 SGHKS and CDR2 YYEKEE (reference sequence). The germline V and J ends were trimmed by 4 bases and 3 bases, with 14 bases remaining between them. Here the CDR3 DNA reads TGTGCCAGCAGCGAGGGTCCCCTAGTCTACGAGCAGTACTTC. Its protein product is CASSEGPLVYEQYF.

The rearrangement joins TRBV7-9 to TRBJ1-2, with D maybe TRBD1 (5 bases). In germline, CDR1 is SEHNR, CDR2 FQNEAQ (reference sequence). The CDR3 contains 14 residues. V was shortened by 8 bases and J by 4 bases, with 17 bases between the two germline ends. CDR3 loop: CASLRAGDGYGYTF. For the CDR3, the DNA is TGTGCCAGCCTCCGCGCGGGGGACGGCTATGGCTACACCTTC.

The V call is TRBV15, the J call TRBJ2-5; the match to TRBD1 covers 10 bases. V shed 3 bases, J shed 1 base, and the junction held 5 bases outside the gene matches. This CDR3 comprises 16 residues. Germline V gene data show CDR1 as LNHNV and CDR2 as YYDKDF (reference sequence). The CDR3 here is CATSRTGGAGQETQYF. In DNA form, the CDR3 reads TGTGCCACCAGCAGGACAGGGGGCGCAGGCCAAGAGACCCAGTACTTC.

The chain is built from TRBV7-9 and TRBJ1-4; TRBD1 might be the D (5 bases). The CDR3 covers 15 residues. V was clipped by 5 bases and J by 4 bases, with 14 bases between them. Germline loops: CDR1 SEHNR, CDR2 FQNEAQ (reference sequence). CDR3 protein: CASSPPNRHNEKLFF. CDR3 DNA: TGTGCCAGCAGCCCCCCCAACAGGCATAATGAAAAACTGTTTTTT.

V usage is TRBV9 and J usage is TRBJ1-3; D is uncertain. V lost 4 bases, J lost 1 base, and 6 bases lay in between. The germline gives CDR1 SGDLS, CDR2 YYNGEE. The CDR3 spans 13 residues. CDR3 coding DNA: TGTGCCAGCAGCCCAGCGTCTGGAAACACCATATATTTT. Its translation is CASSPASGNTIYF.

This clone was observed a handful of times. The chain uses TRBV5-1 and TRBJ2-2; 9 nucleotides agree with TRBD1. The CDR3 consists of 17 residues. Per germline, CDR1 SGHRS and CDR2 YFSETQ. Unmatched junction bases numbered 12, after V lost 4 bases and J lost 5 bases. The chain's CDR3 is CASSQRPGTGLTGELFF. CDR3 bases: TGCGCCAGCAGCCAAAGACCCGGGACAGGGTTAACCGGGGAGCTGTTTTTT. Variable domain in full (rest from reference TRBV5-1 and TRBJ2-2): KAGVTQTPRYLIKTRGQQVTLSCSPISGHRSVSWYQQTPGQGLQFLFEYFSETQRNKGNFPGRFSGRQFSNSRSEMNVSTLELGDSALYLCASSQRPGTGLTGELFFGEGSRLTVL.

This rearrangement joins TRBV5-1 to TRBJ2-7; 15 bases are a match to TRBD2. The CDR3 is 17 residues long. CDR1 SGHRS and CDR2 YFSETQ come from the germline V gene. The ends lost 4 bases at V and 1 base at J; junction bases unmatched: 6. DNA of the CDR3: TGCGCCAGCAGCCTGAGTGGACTAGCGGGGGGGTCCTACGAGCAGTACTTC. It yields the protein CASSLSGLAGGSYEQYF.

The chain recombines TRBV10-1 with TRBJ2-5, with 10 bases that match TRBD1. The CDR3 extends over 14 amino acids. Trimming removed 3 bases from V and 5 bases from J; junction bases left unmatched: 3. Germline lookup yields CDR1 WNHNN and CDR2 SYGVQD (reference sequence). CDR3 sequence (DNA): TGCGCCAGCAGTGAAGACAGGGGGCGGGAGACCCAGTACTTC. Its translation is CASSEDRGRETQYF.